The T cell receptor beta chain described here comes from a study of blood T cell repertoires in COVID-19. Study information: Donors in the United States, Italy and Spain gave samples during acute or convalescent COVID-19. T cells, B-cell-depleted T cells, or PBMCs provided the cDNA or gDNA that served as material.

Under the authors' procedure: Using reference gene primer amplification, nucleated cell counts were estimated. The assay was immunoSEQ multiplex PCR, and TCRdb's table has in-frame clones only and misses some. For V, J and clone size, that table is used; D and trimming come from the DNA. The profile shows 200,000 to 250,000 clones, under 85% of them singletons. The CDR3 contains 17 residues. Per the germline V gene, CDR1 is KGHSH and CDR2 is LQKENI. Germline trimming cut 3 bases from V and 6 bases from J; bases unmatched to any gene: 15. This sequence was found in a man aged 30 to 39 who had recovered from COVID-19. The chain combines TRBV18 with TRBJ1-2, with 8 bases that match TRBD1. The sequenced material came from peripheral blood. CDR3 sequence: CASSPMTQGQGADGYTF. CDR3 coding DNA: TGTGCCAGCTCACCGATGACGCAGGGGCAGGGGGCGGATGGCTACACCTTC.